A single sample gave rise to the 31 T cell receptor beta chains below, sequenced in a study of shared clonotypes between healthy human individuals. TCRdb's copy holds only in-frame clones and misses some; the assay was immunoSEQ multiplex PCR. The data hold 300,000 to 400,000 clones, with under 80% observed a single time. The source material was memory CD4+ T cells sorted from blood. Described subset: CD45RA-negative fraction. The receptors come from a man aged 25 to 45 in good health.

This clone was picked up many times. V and J are TRBV27 and TRBJ2-7; possibly TRBD2 for D (6 bases). The CDR3 runs to 14 residues. Germline V lookup: CDR1 MNHEY, CDR2 SMNVEV (reference sequence). V was pared by 5 bases and J by 0 bases, with 11 bases between. The CDR3 DNA sequence: TGTGCCAGCAGTCCCGACGGGGGCTCCTACGAGCAGTACTTC. Translated, it gives CASSPDGGSYEQYF.

The chain recombines TRBV19 with TRBJ1-1; 7 nucleotides agree with TRBD1. The trim removed 5 bases at V and 4 bases at J, leaving 13 bases unmatched. The CDR3 length is 16 residues. Germline assignment: CDR1 LNHDA and CDR2 SQIVND (reference sequence). In DNA form, the CDR3 reads TGTGCCAGTAGTTCCAATCCCCCAGGGGGAGGCACTGAAGCTTTCTTT. This sequence encodes CASSSNPPGGGTEAFF.

V is TRBV7-2 and J is TRBJ2-3; the match to TRBD2 covers 8 bases. Germline assignment: CDR1 SGHTA and CDR2 FQGNSA. The CDR3 loop spans 18 amino acids. V lost 6 bases and J lost 9; bases outside the gene matches: 23. CDR3 residues: CASSSGGLGAGVSGTQYF. As DNA, the CDR3 is TGTGCCAGCAGTTCCGGTGGGTTGGGAGCGGGAGTAAGTGGAACGCAGTATTTT.

This chain joins TRBV7-7 and TRBJ2-5; 8 bases match TRBD1. The germline V gene has CDR1 SSHAT and CDR2 FNYEAQ (reference sequence). This CDR3 is 15 amino acids long. V trimming: 5 bases; J trimming: 7 bases; junction bases outside the gene matches: 12. CDR3 in DNA: TGTGCCAGCAGCCCCTACTCGGGACAGGTGGCGACCCAGTACTTC. Translation: CASSPYSGQVATQYF.

The chain employs TRBV6-5 and TRBJ2-7; D is undetermined. CDR3 length: 11 amino acids. V lost 0 bases to trimming and J lost 8 bases, with 5 bases between them. CDR1 and CDR2 from the germline V gene are MNHEY and SVGAGI. Here the CDR3 reads CASSYSGKQYF. In nucleotides, the CDR3 is TGTGCCAGCAGTTACTCGGGGAAGCAGTACTTC.

J is TRBJ2-7 and V is TRBV9; D possibly corresponds to TRBD2 (5 bases). The germline V gene encodes CDR1 SGDLS and CDR2 YYNGEE. The CDR3 covers 16 residues. V was clipped by 0 bases and J by 5 bases, with 18 bases between them. CDR3 region: CASSVEAYGTGDEQYF. The CDR3, as DNA: TGTGCCAGCAGCGTAGAAGCCTACGGAACCGGGGACGAGCAGTACTTC.

Of note for this clone: With a much larger clone just one base away, this may be a read error. This sequence joins TRBV7-7 and TRBJ1-1; no reliable D call. The CDR3 loop spans 13 amino acids. With 2 bases removed from V and 0 bases from J, the gap between germline ends came to 4 bases. Per germline, CDR1 SSHAT and CDR2 FNYEAQ (reference sequence). In DNA form, the CDR3 reads TGTGCCAGCAGCTTATCAGTGAACACTGAAGCTTTCTTT. Protein: CASSLSVNTEAFF.

This chain joins TRBV5-4 and TRBJ2-3; D ambiguous. The CDR3 spans 16 residues. In germline, CDR1 is SGHNT, CDR2 YYREEE (reference sequence). V was shortened by 3 bases and J by 2 bases, with 16 bases between the two germline ends. CDR3 DNA sequence: TGTGCCAGCAGCTATTACTCAGGATCTAACACAGATACGCAGTATTTT. Its protein product is CASSYYSGSNTDTQYF. Full variable domain (missing parts from reference TRBV5-4 and TRBJ2-3): ETGVTQSPTHLIKTRGQQVTLRCSSQSGHNTVSWYQQALGQGPQFIFQYYREEENGRGNFPPRFSGLQFPNYSSELNVNALELDDSALYLCASSYYSGSNTDTQYFGPGTRLTVL.

This rearrangement joins TRBV6-5 to TRBJ1-5; no definite D call. Looked up from germline, CDR1 is MNHEY and CDR2 is SVGAGI. The CDR3 has 14 residues. The ends were cut back, 2 bases at V and 0 bases at J, with 5 bases in the middle. The CDR3 sequence is CASSYAASNQPQHF. The DNA of the CDR3 is TGTGCCAGCAGTTACGCAGCTAGCAATCAGCCCCAGCATTTT.

This chain uses TRBV7-2 with TRBJ2-1; TRBD2 matches 11 bases. The length of the CDR3 is 15 residues. CDR1 and CDR2 (germline): SGHTA, FQGNSA. Losses at the gene ends were 4 bases for V and 4 bases for J; bases not matched to a gene: 3. Here the CDR3 DNA reads TGTGCCAGCAGCTACGGGACTAGCGGATACAATGAGCAGTTCTTC. Amino acids: CASSYGTSGYNEQFF.

J is TRBJ2-7 and V is TRBV6-4, with TRBD2 matching 7 bases. J was trimmed by 4 bases and V by 3 bases; bases with no gene match: 9. This CDR3 has 15 residues. The germline gives CDR1 MRHNA, CDR2 SNTAGT. CDR3 coding DNA: TGTGCCAGCAGTGAGAGAGGCGGGAGTGGTTACGAGCAGTACTTC. Encoded protein: CASSERGGSGYEQYF.

The V call is TRBV19, the J call TRBJ2-1; D perhaps matches TRBD2 (5 bases). The CDR3 length is 17 residues. Trimming took off 5 bases at V and 0 bases at J, with 17 bases between the two ends. Per germline, CDR1 LNHDA and CDR2 SQIVND (reference sequence). CDR3 DNA: TGTGCCAGTAGTGCCGGGGTAATACAGAGCTCCTACAATGAGCAGTTCTTC. It specifies CASSAGVIQSSYNEQFF.

The chain recombines TRBV18 with TRBJ1-4; 7 positions agree with TRBD1. The CDR3 extends over 15 amino acids. After removal of 3 bases from V and 5 bases from J, the junction contained 6 bases not matched to a gene. Germline V lookup: CDR1 KGHSH, CDR2 LQKENI. The DNA for the CDR3 is TGTGCCAGCTCACCCCGGGACAGAAGAAATGAAAAACTGTTTTTT. Amino acids: CASSPRDRRNEKLFF.

J is TRBJ2-3 and V is TRBV7-2, with 9 bases aligning to TRBD2. The CDR3 totals 15 residues. Unmatched junction bases numbered 8, after V lost 5 bases and J lost 5 bases. The V gene's germline CDR1 is SGHTA and CDR2 FQGNSA. CDR3 DNA: TGTGCCAGCAGCCTAGGGGGCGGGAGGGAAGATACGCAGTATTTT. Translated, it gives CASSLGGGREDTQYF.

The J gene is TRBJ2-5, the V gene TRBV5-4; 8 bases agree with TRBD1. Germline assignment: CDR1 SGHNT and CDR2 YYREEE (reference sequence). V was clipped by 4 bases and J by 4 bases; unmatched bases: 12. There are 16 residues in the CDR3. The CDR3 loop is CASSHTGGMTRETQYF. The CDR3 DNA reads as TGTGCCAGCAGCCACACAGGGGGGATGACCCGAGAGACCCAGTACTTC. The full variable domain, its missing parts supplied by reference TRBV5-4 and TRBJ2-5, is ETGVTQSPTHLIKTRGQQVTLRCSSQSGHNTVSWYQQALGQGPQFIFQYYREEENGRGNFPPRFSGLQFPNYSSELNVNALELDDSALYLCASSHTGGMTRETQYFGPGTRLLVL.

Only a few counts were recorded for this clone. J is TRBJ2-7 and V is TRBV11-2; 7 bases fit TRBD2. CDR3 length: 13 residues. Trimming cost V 5 bases and J 6 bases; bases outside gene matches: 7. CDR1 and CDR2 from the germline V gene are SGHAT and FQNNGV. CDR3 in DNA: TGTGCCAGCAGCCCGGGAGGCCTCGCCGAGCAGTACTTC. Translating it yields CASSPGGLAEQYF. The complete variable domain, with remaining parts taken from reference TRBV11-2 and TRBJ2-7, reads EAGVAQSPRYKIIEKRQSVAFWCNPISGHATLYWYQQILGQGPKLLIQFQNNGVVDDSQLPKDRFSAERLKGVDSTLKIQPAKLEDSAVYLCASSPGGLAEQYFGPGTRLTVT.

V is TRBV19 and J is TRBJ2-2; possibly TRBD2 for D (5 bases). This CDR3 has 16 amino acids. Germline CDR1 and CDR2: LNHDA and SQIVND (reference sequence). Trimming took 1 base from V and 6 from J, leaving 15 bases between them. CDR3 amino acids: CASSIGTGFGAGELFF. The CDR3 DNA reads TGTGCCAGTAGTATAGGGACGGGGTTCGGAGCCGGGGAGCTGTTTTTT.

This clone was observed at least ten times. The V gene is TRBV28, the J gene TRBJ2-7; the match to TRBD1 covers 9 bases. This CDR3 contains 14 residues. V gave up 3 bases and J gave up 6 bases; unmatched junction bases: 6. Germline CDR1 and CDR2: MDHEN and SYDVKM. The DNA of the CDR3 is TGTGCCAGCAGTTTCTGGGACAGGGTTAGCGAGCAGTACTTC. Protein: CASSFWDRVSEQYF.

The chain recombines TRBV7-8 with TRBJ2-3, with D possibly being TRBD1 (5 bases). The CDR3 has 14 residues. Trimming cost V 4 bases and J 4 bases, with 12 bases left between them. Germline lookup yields CDR1 SGHVS and CDR2 FQNEAQ. CDR3 nucleotides: TGTGCCAGCAGCTCCCAGGGATTCGCAGATACGCAGTATTTT. The encoded protein is CASSSQGFADTQYF.

The J gene is TRBJ1-6, the V gene TRBV29-1; a possible D gene is TRBD1 (5 bases). In germline, CDR1 is SQVTM, CDR2 ANQGSEA. Trimming took 5 bases from V and 2 from J, leaving 13 bases between them. CDR3 length: 15 amino acids. The CDR3 spells CSVPSGEAYNSPLHF. The CDR3 DNA is TGCAGCGTTCCATCGGGGGAAGCCTATAATTCACCCCTCCACTTT.

This clone appeared a few times. The chain joins TRBV7-8 to TRBJ2-5, with D perhaps TRBD2 (6 bases). The CDR3 runs to 15 residues. In germline, CDR1 is SGHVS, CDR2 FQNEAQ. V was trimmed by 3 bases and J by 5 bases, leaving 16 bases between them. The CDR3 DNA is TGTGCCAGCAGCTTCGGTGGGAGGTATTGGGAGACCCAGTACTTC. This gives the protein CASSFGGRYWETQYF.

Here the CDR3 reads CASSPQREGYEQYF. CDR3 nucleotides: TGTGCCAGCTCACCACAGCGGGAGGGGTACGAGCAGTACTTC. This chain links TRBV18 with TRBJ2-7, with 10 bases aligning to TRBD2. The CDR3 length is 14 residues. Germline loops: CDR1 KGHSH, CDR2 LQKENI. Losses at the gene ends were 1 base for V and 4 bases for J; bases not matched to a gene: 1.

This clone was observed many times. The rearrangement links TRBV27 to TRBJ1-5; weak D call: TRBD1 (6 bases). CDR1 and CDR2 from the germline V gene are MNHEY and SMNVEV (reference sequence). CDR3 length equals 15 residues. V was cut by 5 bases and J by 4 bases, with 15 bases left in between. The CDR3 nucleotides read TGTGCCAGCAGTCCGAGGGGGGTTCTGAATCAGCCCCAGCATTTT. This gives the protein CASSPRGVLNQPQHF.

The V gene is TRBV5-1, the J gene TRBJ2-7; unclear D gene. The length of the CDR3 is 16 residues. V was cut by 5 bases and J by 0 bases, with 18 bases left in between. Germline V lookup: CDR1 SGHRS, CDR2 YFSETQ. The CDR3 here is CASSGSRGSRSYEQYF. In DNA, the CDR3 is TGCGCCAGCAGTGGATCCCGAGGCAGTCGCTCCTACGAGCAGTACTTC.

Only one count was recorded for this clone. The chain couples TRBV7-9 to TRBJ2-7; D gene unclear. The length of the CDR3 is 14 residues. CDR1 and CDR2 (germline): SEHNR, FQNEAQ (reference sequence). The germline V and J ends were trimmed by 7 bases and 0 bases, with 13 bases remaining between them. The CDR3 region is CASTTRVASYEQYF. CDR3 nucleotides: TGTGCCAGCACCACCCGGGTGGCCTCCTACGAGCAGTACTTC.

This clone is a singleton in its sample. CDR3 nucleotide sequence: TGCGCCAGCAGCCAGGGCGGTTATAATGAAAAACTGTTTTTT. Translation gives CASSQGGYNEKLFF. The chain has TRBV4-3 and TRBJ1-4; D is unresolved. V was shortened by 3 bases and J by 4 bases, with 9 bases between the two germline ends. The CDR3 length is 14 residues. Per germline, CDR1 LGHNA and CDR2 YSLEER.

In this sample, this clone turned up once. The genes are TRBV13 and TRBJ2-1, with unresolved D. The germline gives CDR1 PRHDT, CDR2 FYEKMQ (reference sequence). There are 19 residues in the CDR3. The ends were cut back, 4 bases at V and 0 bases at J, with 22 bases in the middle. CDR3 sequence: CASSYASRLEPSSYNEQFF. CDR3 nucleotide sequence: TGTGCCAGCAGCTACGCGTCTCGATTAGAGCCGAGCTCCTACAATGAGCAGTTCTTC.

To note about this clone: Other DNA sequences in this specimen translate into the identical CDR3. The chain recombines TRBV6-5 with TRBJ1-5; D uncertain. V lost 6 bases to trimming and J lost 0 bases, with 12 bases between them. The CDR3 spans 15 residues. The germline CDR1 and CDR2 sequences are MNHEY and SVGAGI. The CDR3 DNA reads as TGTGCCAGCAGAATACGGGAATATAGCAATCAGCCCCAGCATTTT. Translating it yields CASRIREYSNQPQHF.

The chain joins TRBV29-1 to TRBJ2-5, with 8 bases that match TRBD1. The V gene's germline CDR1 is SQVTM and CDR2 ANQGSEA. J gave up 5 bases and V 6 bases, and 17 bases lay outside the gene matches. This CDR3 comprises 16 residues. This CDR3 is CSVRPLMTGAGETQYF. In DNA, the CDR3 is TGCAGCGTCCGACCCCTTATGACAGGGGCTGGGGAGACCCAGTACTTC.

This clone came up a few times. Other DNA sequences in this specimen translate into the identical CDR3. The chain employs TRBV9 and TRBJ2-7, with D maybe TRBD2 (5 bases). Per germline, CDR1 SGDLS and CDR2 YYNGEE. The V end was cut by 0 bases, the J end by 0 bases, with 10 bases between. This CDR3 is 15 amino acids long. CDR3 sequence (DNA): TGTGCCAGCAGCGTAGGTAGCGCGAGCTCCTACGAGCAGTACTTC. Amino acid sequence: CASSVGSASSYEQYF.

The V and J genes are TRBV5-4 and TRBJ2-3; TRBD1 is a possible D gene (5 bases). The CDR3 loop spans 12 amino acids. Germline V gives CDR1 SGHNT, CDR2 YYREEE (reference sequence). Trimming pared 4 bases from V and 8 bases from J, leaving 11 bases between. CDR3 region: CASSGDRGTQYF. For the CDR3, the DNA is TGTGCCAGCAGCGGGGATAGGGGTACGCAGTATTTT.